This passage covers 21 T cell receptor beta chains from one sample sequenced in a study of T cells expressing NK-cell markers. TCRdb derives one entry per CDR3 protein from the 5' RACE reads, leaving out DNA. Its listing shows roughly 390,000 distinct CDR3 sequences. Sequenced sample: blood T cells: a sorted CD56 or NKG2C T cell subset, CD4+ or CD8+ T cells, or bulk PBMC T cells (not recorded which). Source of these receptors: a woman in her forties or fifties in good health.

The chain is built from TRBV29-1 and TRBJ2-2; no DNA is available, so the TRBD1 call from TCRdb remains unchecked. CDR1 is SQVTM, CDR2 ANQGSEA, per germline. CDR3 length: 14 amino acids. CDR3 residues: CSVSRQGHTGELFF.

The chain employs TRBV5-1 and TRBJ2-2. CDR1 is SGHRS, CDR2 YFSETQ, per germline. CDR3 length equals 14 residues. The CDR3 is CASSSGSVIGELFF. Together with reference TRBV5-1 and TRBJ2-2, the CDR3 gives the full variable domain: KAGVTQTPRYLIKTRGQQVTLSCSPISGHRSVSWYQQTPGQGLQFLFEYFSETQRNKGNFPGRFSGRQFSNSRSEMNVSTLELGDSALYLCASSSGSVIGELFFGEGSRLTVL.

The rearrangement uses TRBV10-2 and TRBJ2-1. Germline CDR1 WSHSY, CDR2 SAAADI. This CDR3 has 12 amino acids. CDR3 amino acids: CASSDLTNEQFF.

This rearrangement joins TRBV20-1 to TRBJ2-3; the D gene TCRdb calls, TRBD2, cannot be checked with no DNA. This CDR3 spans 17 amino acids. Germline V gene lookup returns CDR1 DFQATT and CDR2 SNEGSKA (reference sequence). Here the CDR3 reads CSASPPSGRAFADTQYF.

The rearrangement joins TRBV20-1 to TRBJ1-2. Germline V CDR1 and CDR2: DFQATT, SNEGSKA (reference sequence). CDR3 length: 11 residues. Here the CDR3 reads CSAYLKSGYTF.

This sequence joins TRBV24-1 and TRBJ2-5. The germline V gene has CDR1 KGHDR and CDR2 SFDVKD. The CDR3 loop spans 13 amino acids. The CDR3 is CATSDENVETQYF.

J is TRBJ2-3 and V is TRBV18. This CDR3 spans 13 amino acids. Germline V gene sequence: CDR1 KGHSH, CDR2 LQKENI. CDR3 in amino acids: CASSPPSTDTQYF.

The V and J genes are TRBV19 and TRBJ2-5; TCRdb calls TRBD1, which cannot be checked without DNA. The CDR3 extends over 15 amino acids. Germline lookup yields CDR1 LNHDA and CDR2 SQIVND (reference sequence). The CDR3 loop reads CASSRGQGPQETQYF.

The chain employs TRBV6-5 and TRBJ2-1; TCRdb's D call, TRBD2, is unchecked because there is no DNA. The CDR3 has 15 residues. From germline, CDR1 is MNHEY and CDR2 SVGAGI. CDR3: CASSSPGLPYDEQFF.

The chain is built from TRBV20-1 and TRBJ2-5; TCRdb's D gene call, TRBD2, goes unchecked for lack of DNA. CDR1 is DFQATT, CDR2 SNEGSKA, per germline (reference sequence). CDR3 size: 17 residues. CDR3 loop: CSARDRSGTNGGKTQYF.

The rearrangement links TRBV3-1 to TRBJ2-1; TCRdb gives TRBD1 as the D gene, but with no DNA this cannot be confirmed. From germline, CDR1 is LGHDT and CDR2 YNNKEL (reference sequence). The CDR3 covers 14 residues. This CDR3 reads CASSLTARANEQFF.

This rearrangement joins TRBV2 to TRBJ2-3. This CDR3 is 15 amino acids long. CDR1 and CDR2 from the germline V gene are SNHLY and FYNNEI. The CDR3 here is CASRRTSASTDTQYF.

The V and J genes are TRBV14 and TRBJ1-2. This CDR3 has 15 amino acids. Germline V gene sequence: CDR1 SGHDN, CDR2 FVKESK. CDR3 residues: CASSQFIGFEEGYTF.

The V and J genes are TRBV5-5 and TRBJ2-2; no DNA is available, so the TRBD1 call from TCRdb remains unchecked. CDR3 length: 14 residues. Germline CDR1 SGHKS, CDR2 YYEKEE (reference sequence). The CDR3 here is CASTVLATGGELFF.

The gene calls are TRBV29-1 and TRBJ1-2; the TRBD1 assignment by TCRdb is unverifiable without DNA. The CDR3 extends over 17 amino acids. From germline, CDR1 is SQVTM and CDR2 ANQGSEA. The CDR3 region is CSAAGPGQGDSNYGYTF.

The chain uses TRBV6-1 and TRBJ2-7; the D call from TCRdb, TRBD1, cannot be confirmed without DNA. The CDR3 is made up of 18 amino acids. Germline V gene sequence: CDR1 MNHNS, CDR2 SASEGT. The CDR3: CASSGRDRDPWSSYEQYF.

CDR3: CASSTIRDEQYF. The genes are TRBV28 and TRBJ2-7; with no DNA, the TCRdb D assignment of TRBD1 cannot be verified. This CDR3 is 12 amino acids long. The germline CDR1 and CDR2 sequences are MDHEN and SYDVKM.

The V call is TRBV11-3, the J call TRBJ2-2; TCRdb names TRBD2, which stays unverified in the absence of DNA. The CDR3 runs to 19 residues. Germline loops: CDR1 SGHNT, CDR2 YENEEA. The CDR3 region is CASSPLPGLAGDLPGELFF.

Here the CDR3 reads CAIGGPPGEQFF. J is TRBJ2-1 and V is TRBV10-3; TCRdb lists TRBD2, though no DNA is available to test this call. The germline V gene has CDR1 ENHRY and CDR2 SYGVKD. This CDR3 has 12 residues.

The chain uses TRBV2 and TRBJ2-5; there is no DNA to check the TCRdb D call of TRBD2. The CDR3 runs 15 residues. Germline V gene data show CDR1 as SNHLY and CDR2 as FYNNEI. Here the CDR3 reads CASSERTSGRETQYF.

V and J are TRBV20-1 and TRBJ2-7; TCRdb calls TRBD2, which cannot be checked without DNA. The CDR3 runs to 17 residues. The germline CDR1 and CDR2 sequences are DFQATT and SNEGSKA (reference sequence). CDR3 loop: CSARLVLAGGPSYEQYF.